This T cell receptor (beta chain) stems from a study of blood T cell repertoires in COVID-19. In the study overall: Material from acute and convalescent COVID-19 was sourced from the United States, Italy and Spain. T cells, B-cell-depleted T cells, or PBMCs provided the cDNA or gDNA that served as material.

The CDR3 spans 12 residues. From germline, CDR1 is GTSNPN and CDR2 SVGIG (reference sequence). The trim removed 3 bases at V and 11 bases at J, leaving 6 bases unmatched. Authors' processing steps: Estimation of nucleated cell counts relied on the amplification of reference gene primers. Generated by immunoSEQ multiplex PCR, the TCRdb table keeps only in-frame clones and is missing some. The D gene and trimming were derived from the DNA, and the V and J assignments and clone size from that table. The sample consists of about 200,000 clones, approximately 82% of them appearing once. This receptor was taken from a human donor in a cohort sampled during active COVID-19. The sequencing input was peripheral blood. This chain links TRBV30 with TRBJ2-1; 8 positions agree with TRBD2. Here the CDR3 reads CAWSQLAEQQFF. CDR3 sequence (DNA): TGTGCCTGGAGCCAACTAGCGGAACAGCAGTTCTTC.